This T cell receptor beta chain was obtained from a study of shared clonotypes between healthy human individuals. This table comes from immunoSEQ multiplex PCR, and its TCRdb copy is limited to in-frame clones, with some not included. This sample carries more than 200,000 clones, over 60% of them seen once, and the ten largest clones take approximately 10%. Unmatched junction bases numbered 23, after V lost 2 bases and J lost 6 bases. This CDR3 has 21 residues. Germline V gives CDR1 SGHDN, CDR2 FVKESK. The chain recombines TRBV14 with TRBJ2-3; 10 bases fit TRBD2. The source is a man under 40 in good health. Sequencing was performed on memory CD4+ T cells sorted from blood. Subset here: CD45RA-negative fraction. CDR3 in amino acids: CASSQSIPKAGGQPEGDTQYF. The CDR3 nucleotides read TGTGCCAGCAGCCAAAGCATCCCGAAAGCGGGAGGGCAACCGGAGGGGGATACGCAGTATTTT.